A selection of T cell receptor beta chains follows, all from one sample in a study of cytomegalovirus exposure and HLA in healthy donors. TCRdb's table, derived via immunoSEQ multiplex PCR, lists solely in-frame clones and lacks some. Counted here are some 130,000 clones, around four fifths occurring once; the ten biggest clones make up roughly 7%. Specimen: PBMCs. These receptors were collected from a male donor in good health and CMV-seronegative. Each CDR3 is given with its conserved first and last residue. D genes are given only for firm matches. Size tells how often a clone was seen (once, few, many) or the class of an expanded clone, and some rows leave it out.

V gene	J gene	D gene	clone size	CDR3 length	CDR3 DNA	CDR3 protein
TRBV30	TRBJ2-7	.	.	11	TGTGCCTGGGGGGCTGCCTACGAGCAGTACTTC	CAWGAAYEQYF
TRBV7-9	TRBJ2-1	.	.	17	TGTGCCAGCAGCTTAGAGCTAGCTCCGGAGGGAAAGCATGAGCAGTTCTTC	CASSLELAPEGKHEQFF
TRBV28	TRBJ1-2	.	.	12	TGTGCCAGCAGTGAACAGGGTTGGGGCTACACCTTC	CASSEQGWGYTF
TRBV28	TRBJ2-7	TRBD1	.	16	TGTGCCAGCAGTTTATACGGACAGGGGGTCTCCTACGAGCAGTACTTC	CASSLYGQGVSYEQYF
TRBV11-3	TRBJ1-1	TRBD1	.	14	TGTGCCAGCAGCTTAGATTCAGGGGGAACTGAAGCTTTCTTT	CASSLDSGGTEAFF
TRBV10-3	TRBJ2-1	.	.	16	TGTGCCATCAGTGGGGCTAGCCCCCAGATTTACAATGAGCAGTTCTTC	CAISGASPQIYNEQFF
TRBV5-1	TRBJ1-1	TRBD1	.	14	TGCGCCAGCAGCGTGGGACAGCTGAACACTGAAGCTTTCTTT	CASSVGQLNTEAFF
TRBV5-5	TRBJ1-1	.	.	14	TGTGCCAGCAGCCGGCAACAGGTGCCTCCTGAAGCTTTCTTT	CASSRQQVPPEAFF
TRBV28	TRBJ2-2	TRBD1	few	15	TGTGCCAGCAGCCGGGACAGCACGAACACCGGGGAGCTGTTTTTT	CASSRDSTNTGELFF
TRBV18	TRBJ1-1	.	once	13	TGTGCCAGCTCACCCAGGGGGAACACTGAAGCTTTCTTT	CASSPRGNTEAFF
TRBV19	TRBJ1-2	.	.	15	TGTGCCAGTAGTATAGATCGAACAGGGTTCTATGGCTACACCTTC	CASSIDRTGFYGYTF
TRBV7-6	TRBJ1-5	.	.	15	TGTGCCAGCAGCTTAGTTCCGGGGTCAAATCAGCCCCAGCATTTT	CASSLVPGSNQPQHF
TRBV7-9	TRBJ2-3	.	.	19	TGTGCCAGCAGCGAGCTCGGGGAGGATAGTTCCTTTAGGTTAGATACGCAGTATTTT	CASSELGEDSSFRLDTQYF
TRBV7-2	TRBJ1-5	.	.	15	TGTGCCAGCAGCTTAGGAGGGTACGGCAATCAGCCCCAGCATTTT	CASSLGGYGNQPQHF
TRBV6-1	TRBJ2-7	TRBD1	.	13	TGTGCCAGCTTGGGACAGGGAGGGCTCGAGCAGTACTTC	CASLGQGGLEQYF
TRBV15	TRBJ1-1	TRBD1	.	17	TGTGCCACCTGGGCTCCGGGACAGAGGGAAGGTTTCGCTGAAGCTTTCTTT	CATWAPGQREGFAEAFF
TRBV7-9	TRBJ2-2	.	few	19	TGTGCCAGCGTCCCCATTCGGAAGGAGAATCACGTGAACACCGGGGAGCTGTTTTTT	CASVPIRKENHVNTGELFF
TRBV5-4	TRBJ1-2	.	once	14	TGTGCCAGCAGCTTGGCCGCAGACTACTATGGCTACACCTTC	CASSLAADYYGYTF
TRBV29-1	TRBJ2-2	.	.	12	TGCAGCGCTTTAAGGGGGTGGGGGGAGCTGTTTTTT	CSALRGWGELFF
TRBV13	TRBJ2-7	TRBD1	.	14	TGTGCCAGCAGCGTCGGACAGGGGGCGTACGAGCAGTACTTC	CASSVGQGAYEQYF
TRBV19	TRBJ1-2	.	.	13	TGTGCCAGTAGTATAGAACAGGGCTATGGCTACACCTTC	CASSIEQGYGYTF
TRBV2	TRBJ2-5	.	.	13	TGTGCCAGCACTCAGGGGTGGTTGGAGACCCAGTACTTC	CASTQGWLETQYF
TRBV4-1	TRBJ1-1	TRBD1	.	16	TGCGCCAGCAGCCAAACACCGGGACAGCAGAACACTGAAGCTTTCTTT	CASSQTPGQQNTEAFF
TRBV28	TRBJ1-2	TRBD1	.	15	TGTGCCAGCAGATTCCCGGGACAGGTATTTCATGGCTACACCTTC	CASRFPGQVFHGYTF
TRBV2	TRBJ1-1	.	.	14	TGTGCCAGCAGGTCCCATTTGGGCCCTCAAGGAGCTTTCTTT	CASRSHLGPQGAFF
TRBV4-2	TRBJ1-5	.	.	18	TGTGCCAGCAGCCAAGAAGTAGGAGACGCCGAGGGCAATCAGCCCCAGCATTTT	CASSQEVGDAEGNQPQHF
TRBV30	TRBJ1-6	.	.	14	TGTGCCTGGAATAGACAGGTAGCAAATTCACCCCTCCACTTT	CAWNRQVANSPLHF
TRBV5-1	TRBJ2-7	TRBD1	.	14	TGCGCCAGCAGCCCAGGGACAGGTTCCTACGAGCAGTACTTC	CASSPGTGSYEQYF
TRBV6-5	TRBJ2-3	.	few	14	TGTGCCAGCAGTTACGAACACAACACAGATACGCAGTATTTT	CASSYEHNTDTQYF
TRBV30	TRBJ1-5	.	.	14	TGTGCCTGGAGTAGGGGTTATAGCAATCAGCCCCAGCATTTT	CAWSRGYSNQPQHF
TRBV15	TRBJ1-2	.	few	12	TGTGCCACCAGCGCAGAATACTATGGCTACACCTTC	CATSAEYYGYTF
TRBV28	TRBJ1-1	.	.	11	TGTGCCAGCAGTTCAAACAGACAAGCTTTCTTT	CASSSNRQAFF
TRBV7-2	TRBJ1-2	TRBD1	.	15	TGTGCCAGCAGCCGACCCGAGGGACAGGGCGGGGGCTACACCTTC	CASSRPEGQGGGYTF
TRBV7-2	TRBJ2-1	.	.	15	TGTGCCAGCAGCCAATCCCTGCGGGGATACAATGAGCAGTTCTTC	CASSQSLRGYNEQFF
TRBV28	TRBJ2-3	.	.	13	TGTGCCAGCAGTTTATCCCACACAGATACGCAGTATTTT	CASSLSHTDTQYF
TRBV4-2	TRBJ2-5	TRBD2	.	18	TGTGCCAGCAGCCAAGGGGAATTAGCGGGGGGCCGGAGGGAGACCCAGTACTTC	CASSQGELAGGRRETQYF